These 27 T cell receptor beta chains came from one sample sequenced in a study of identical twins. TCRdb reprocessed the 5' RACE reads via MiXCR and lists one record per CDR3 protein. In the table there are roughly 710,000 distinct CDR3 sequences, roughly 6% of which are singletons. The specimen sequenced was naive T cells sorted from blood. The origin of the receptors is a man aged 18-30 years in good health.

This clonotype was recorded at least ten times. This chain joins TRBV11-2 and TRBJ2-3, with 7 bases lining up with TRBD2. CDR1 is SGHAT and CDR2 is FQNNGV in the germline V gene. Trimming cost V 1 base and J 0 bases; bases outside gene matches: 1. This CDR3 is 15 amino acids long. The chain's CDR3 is CASSLGDYSTDTQYF. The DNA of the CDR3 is TGTGCCAGCAGCTTAGGGGACTATAGCACAGATACGCAGTATTTT.

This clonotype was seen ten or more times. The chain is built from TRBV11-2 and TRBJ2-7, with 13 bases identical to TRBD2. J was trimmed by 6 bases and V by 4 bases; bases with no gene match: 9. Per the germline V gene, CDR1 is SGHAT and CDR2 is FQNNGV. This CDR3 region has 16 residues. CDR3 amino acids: CASSSTSGRAFGEQYV. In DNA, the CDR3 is TGTGCCAGCAGCTCAACTAGCGGGAGGGCCTTTGGCGAGCAGTACGTC.

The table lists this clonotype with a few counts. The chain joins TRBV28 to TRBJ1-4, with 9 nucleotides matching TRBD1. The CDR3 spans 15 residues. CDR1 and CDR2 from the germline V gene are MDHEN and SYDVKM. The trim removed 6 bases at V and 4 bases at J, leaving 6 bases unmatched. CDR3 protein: CASRSGQGINEKLFF. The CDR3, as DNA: TGTGCCAGCAGGTCCGGACAGGGGATTAATGAAAAACTGTTTTTT.

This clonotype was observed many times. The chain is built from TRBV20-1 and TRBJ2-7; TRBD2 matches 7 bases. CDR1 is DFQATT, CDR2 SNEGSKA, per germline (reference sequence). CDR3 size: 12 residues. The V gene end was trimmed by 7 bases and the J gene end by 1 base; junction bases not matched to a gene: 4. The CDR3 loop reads CSGLAESYEQYF. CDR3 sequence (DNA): TGCAGTGGACTAGCAGAATCCTACGAGCAGTACTTC.

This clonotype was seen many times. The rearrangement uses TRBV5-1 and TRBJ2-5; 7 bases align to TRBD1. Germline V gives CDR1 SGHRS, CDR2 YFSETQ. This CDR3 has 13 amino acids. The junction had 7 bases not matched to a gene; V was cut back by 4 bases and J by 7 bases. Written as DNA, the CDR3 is TGCGCCAGCAGCGGGGACAGCATATGGACCCAGTACTTC. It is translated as CASSGDSIWTQYF.

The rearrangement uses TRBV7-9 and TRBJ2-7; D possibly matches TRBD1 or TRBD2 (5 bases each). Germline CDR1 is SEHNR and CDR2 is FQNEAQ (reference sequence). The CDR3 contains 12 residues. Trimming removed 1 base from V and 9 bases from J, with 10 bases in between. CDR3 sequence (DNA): TGTGCCAGCAGCTTAGGCTGGGGGATGCAGTACTTC. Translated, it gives CASSLGWGMQYF. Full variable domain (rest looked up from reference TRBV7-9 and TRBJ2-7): DTGVSQNPRHKITKRGQNVTFRCDPISEHNRLYWYRQTLGQGPEFLTYFQNEAQLEKSRLLSDRFSAERPKGSFSTLEIQRTEQGDSAMYLCASSLGWGMQYFGPGTRLTVT.

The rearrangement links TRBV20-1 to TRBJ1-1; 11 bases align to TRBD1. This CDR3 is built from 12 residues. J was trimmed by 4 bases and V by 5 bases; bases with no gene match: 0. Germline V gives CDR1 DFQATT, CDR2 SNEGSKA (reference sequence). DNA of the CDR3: TGCAGTGCTGGACAGGGGGCCACTGAAGCTTTCTTT. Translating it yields CSAGQGATEAFF.

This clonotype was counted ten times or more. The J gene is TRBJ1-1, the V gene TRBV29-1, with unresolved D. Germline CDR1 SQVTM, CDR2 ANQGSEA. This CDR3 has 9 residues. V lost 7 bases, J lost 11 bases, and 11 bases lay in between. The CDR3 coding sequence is TGCAGCGCCGGGGTGTGGGCTTTCTTT. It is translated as CSAGVWAFF.

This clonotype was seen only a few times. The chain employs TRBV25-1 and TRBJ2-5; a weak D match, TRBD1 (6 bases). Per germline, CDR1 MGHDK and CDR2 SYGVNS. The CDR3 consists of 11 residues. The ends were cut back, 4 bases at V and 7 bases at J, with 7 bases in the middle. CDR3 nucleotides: TGTGCCAGCAGTGCCAGGGGGACCCAGTACTTC. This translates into CASSARGTQYF.

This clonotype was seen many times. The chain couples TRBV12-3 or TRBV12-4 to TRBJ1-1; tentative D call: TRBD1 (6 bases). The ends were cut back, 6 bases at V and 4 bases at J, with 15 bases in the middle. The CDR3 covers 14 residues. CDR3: CASSPQGTGTEAFF. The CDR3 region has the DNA TGTGCCAGCAGCCCACAGGGCACCGGCACTGAAGCTTTCTTT.

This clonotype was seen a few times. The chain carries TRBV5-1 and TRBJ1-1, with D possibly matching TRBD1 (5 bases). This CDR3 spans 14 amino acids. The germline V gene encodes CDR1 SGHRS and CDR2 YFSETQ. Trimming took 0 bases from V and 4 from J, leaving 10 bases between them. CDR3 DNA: TGCGCCAGCAGCTTGGATGGGGGTCGCACTGAAGCTTTCTTT. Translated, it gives CASSLDGGRTEAFF.

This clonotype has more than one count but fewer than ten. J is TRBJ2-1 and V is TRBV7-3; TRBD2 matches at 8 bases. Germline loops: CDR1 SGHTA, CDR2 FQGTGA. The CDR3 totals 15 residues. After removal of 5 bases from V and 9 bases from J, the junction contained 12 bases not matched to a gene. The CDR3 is CASSRNSGKTFEQFF. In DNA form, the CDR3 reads TGTGCCAGCAGCCGCAATAGCGGGAAGACATTTGAGCAGTTCTTC. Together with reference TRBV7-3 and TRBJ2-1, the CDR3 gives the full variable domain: GAGVSQTPSNKVTEKGKYVELRCDPISGHTALYWYRQSLGQGPEFLIYFQGTGAADDSGLPNDRFFAVRPEGSVSTLKIQRTERGDSAVYLCASSRNSGKTFEQFFGPGTRLTVL.

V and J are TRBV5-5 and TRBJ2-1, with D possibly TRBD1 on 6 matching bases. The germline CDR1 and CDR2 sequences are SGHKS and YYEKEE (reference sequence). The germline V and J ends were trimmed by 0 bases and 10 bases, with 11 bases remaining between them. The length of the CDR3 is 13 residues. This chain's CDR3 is CASSLGATGEQFF. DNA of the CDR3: TGTGCCAGCAGCTTGGGGGCTACAGGGGAGCAGTTCTTC.

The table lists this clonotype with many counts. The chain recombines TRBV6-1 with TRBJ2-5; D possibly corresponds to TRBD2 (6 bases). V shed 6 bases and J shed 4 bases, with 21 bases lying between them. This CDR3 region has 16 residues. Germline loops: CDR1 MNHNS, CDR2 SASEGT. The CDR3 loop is CASSPLLGGRRETQYF. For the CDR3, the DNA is TGTGCCAGCAGCCCATTGTTGGGGGGACGAAGAGAGACCCAGTACTTC.

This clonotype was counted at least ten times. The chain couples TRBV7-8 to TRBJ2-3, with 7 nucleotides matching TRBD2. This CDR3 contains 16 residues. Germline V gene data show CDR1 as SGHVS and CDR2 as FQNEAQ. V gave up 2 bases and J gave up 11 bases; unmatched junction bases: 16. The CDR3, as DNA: TGTGCCAGCAGCTTATCGTCTAGCGGTCTGGGGGTAGTGCAGTATTTT. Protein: CASSLSSSGLGVVQYF.

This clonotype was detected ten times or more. CDR3 nucleotides: TGTGCCAGCAGCCAAGGCGAGACGGATGGCTACACCTTC. Translation gives CASSQGETDGYTF. The rearrangement joins TRBV4-2 to TRBJ1-2; D is undetermined. The V gene's germline CDR1 is LGHNA and CDR2 YNFKEQ. This CDR3 is 13 amino acids long. V was shortened by 1 base and J by 6 bases, with 9 bases between the two germline ends.

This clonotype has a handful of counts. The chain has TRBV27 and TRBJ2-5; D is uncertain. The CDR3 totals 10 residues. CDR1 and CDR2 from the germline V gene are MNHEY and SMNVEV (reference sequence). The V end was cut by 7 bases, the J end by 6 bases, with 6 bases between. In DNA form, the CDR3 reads TGTGCCAGCACCTCAAAGACCCAGTACTTC. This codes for CASTSKTQYF.

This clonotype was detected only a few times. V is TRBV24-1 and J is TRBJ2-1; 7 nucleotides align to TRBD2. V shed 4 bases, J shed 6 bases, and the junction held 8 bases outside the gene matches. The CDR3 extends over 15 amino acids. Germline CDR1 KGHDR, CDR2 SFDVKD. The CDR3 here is CATSESGTLFNEQFF. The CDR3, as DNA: TGTGCCACCAGTGAGAGCGGGACTCTCTTCAATGAGCAGTTCTTC.

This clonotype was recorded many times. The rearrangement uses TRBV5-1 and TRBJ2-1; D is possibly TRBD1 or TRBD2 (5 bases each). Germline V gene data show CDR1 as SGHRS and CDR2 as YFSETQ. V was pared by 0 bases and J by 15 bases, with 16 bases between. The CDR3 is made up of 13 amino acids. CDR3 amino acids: CASSLGDVEYPFF. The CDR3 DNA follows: TGCGCCAGCAGCTTGGGGGACGTTGAGTATCCGTTCTTC.

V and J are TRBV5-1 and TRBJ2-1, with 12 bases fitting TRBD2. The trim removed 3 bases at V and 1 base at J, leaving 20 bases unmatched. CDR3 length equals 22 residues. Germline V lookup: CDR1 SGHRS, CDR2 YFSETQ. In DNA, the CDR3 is TGCGCCAGCAGCTACCCTTACCCCGGGACTAGCGGGCGGTCGCGGTCCTACAATGAGCAGTTCTTC. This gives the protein CASSYPYPGTSGRSRSYNEQFF.

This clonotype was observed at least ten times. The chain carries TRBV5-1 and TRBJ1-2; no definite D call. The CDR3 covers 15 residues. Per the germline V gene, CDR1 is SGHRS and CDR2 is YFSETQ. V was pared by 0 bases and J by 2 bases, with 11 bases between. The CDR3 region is CASSLGRNRNYGYTF. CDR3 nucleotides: TGCGCCAGCAGCTTGGGGCGGAATCGGAACTATGGCTACACCTTC.

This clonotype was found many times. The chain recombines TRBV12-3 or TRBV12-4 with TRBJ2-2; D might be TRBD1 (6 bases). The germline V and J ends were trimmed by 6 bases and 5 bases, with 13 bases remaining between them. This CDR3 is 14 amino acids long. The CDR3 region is CASRATGYTGELFF. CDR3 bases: TGTGCCAGCAGGGCGACAGGCTATACCGGGGAGCTGTTTTTT.

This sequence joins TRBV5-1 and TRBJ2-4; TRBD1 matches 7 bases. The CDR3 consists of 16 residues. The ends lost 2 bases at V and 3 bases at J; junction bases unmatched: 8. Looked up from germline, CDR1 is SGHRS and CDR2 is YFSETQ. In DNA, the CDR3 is TGCGCCAGCAGCTTCCGGGACAGCACAGACAAAAACATTCAGTACTTC. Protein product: CASSFRDSTDKNIQYF.

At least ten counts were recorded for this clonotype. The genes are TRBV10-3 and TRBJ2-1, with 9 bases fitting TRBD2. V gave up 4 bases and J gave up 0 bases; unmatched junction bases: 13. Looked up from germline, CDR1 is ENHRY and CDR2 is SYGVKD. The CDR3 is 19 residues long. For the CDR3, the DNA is TGTGCCATCAGTGGGGGTCGGACTAGCGCCTCTTTCTCCTACAATGAGCAGTTCTTC. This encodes CAISGGRTSASFSYNEQFF.

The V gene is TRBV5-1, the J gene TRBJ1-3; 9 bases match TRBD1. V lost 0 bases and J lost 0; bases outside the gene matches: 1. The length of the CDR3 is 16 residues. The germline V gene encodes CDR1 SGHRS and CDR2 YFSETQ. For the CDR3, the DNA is TGCGCCAGCAGCTTGGAACAGGGGGCCTCTGGAAACACCATATATTTT. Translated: CASSLEQGASGNTIYF. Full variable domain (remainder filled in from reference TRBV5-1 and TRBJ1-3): KAGVTQTPRYLIKTRGQQVTLSCSPISGHRSVSWYQQTPGQGLQFLFEYFSETQRNKGNFPGRFSGRQFSNSRSEMNVSTLELGDSALYLCASSLEQGASGNTIYFGEGSWLTVV.

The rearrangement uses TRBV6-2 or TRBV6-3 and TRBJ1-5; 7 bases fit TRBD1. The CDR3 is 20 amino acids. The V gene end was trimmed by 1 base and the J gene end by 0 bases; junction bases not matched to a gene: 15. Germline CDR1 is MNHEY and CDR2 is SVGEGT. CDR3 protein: CASSYFSGTDPFYSNQPQHF. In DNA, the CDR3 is TGTGCCAGCAGTTACTTTTCGGGGACAGACCCCTTTTATAGCAATCAGCCCCAGCATTTT.

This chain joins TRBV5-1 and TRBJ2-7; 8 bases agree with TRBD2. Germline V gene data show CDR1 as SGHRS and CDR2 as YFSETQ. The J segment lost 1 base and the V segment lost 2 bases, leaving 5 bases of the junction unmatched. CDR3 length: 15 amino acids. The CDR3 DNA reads TGCGCCAGCAGCTTCCGACTAGCGCGTTCCTACGAGCAGTACTTC. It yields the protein CASSFRLARSYEQYF.